The 10 T cell receptor beta chains below were found in one sample sequenced in a study of blood T cell repertoires in COVID-19. Produced via immunoSEQ multiplex PCR; TCRdb's table is partial and in-frame only. The sample yields 150,000 to 200,000 clones, about nine tenths seen once. Sequences were obtained from peripheral blood. The receptors were gathered from a man between 18 and 29 years old with acute or convalescent COVID-19.

V usage is TRBV5-4 and J usage is TRBJ2-1, with 7 bases lining up with TRBD2. Germline V CDR1 and CDR2: SGHNT, YYREEE (reference sequence). V shed 2 bases, J shed 5 bases, and the junction held 4 bases outside the gene matches. The CDR3 has 14 residues. CDR3 nucleotides: TGTGCCAGCAGCTTTGGACTAGGCAACAATGAGCAGTTCTTC. Encoded protein: CASSFGLGNNEQFF.

The rearrangement links TRBV5-1 to TRBJ1-3, with D uncertain. Germline lookup yields CDR1 SGHRS and CDR2 YFSETQ. V lost 4 bases, J lost 1 base, and 15 bases lay in between. The CDR3 length is 16 residues. CDR3 bases: TGCGCCAGCAGCGGATCCCACTCGGGGTCTGGAAACACCATATATTTT. Amino acid sequence: CASSGSHSGSGNTIYF. The full variable domain, rest sourced from reference TRBV5-1 and TRBJ1-3, is KAGVTQTPRYLIKTRGQQVTLSCSPISGHRSVSWYQQTPGQGLQFLFEYFSETQRNKGNFPGRFSGRQFSNSRSEMNVSTLELGDSALYLCASSGSHSGSGNTIYFGEGSWLTVV.

The J gene is TRBJ1-6, the V gene TRBV4-1; D is perhaps TRBD1 (6 bases). Trimming took 0 bases from V and 10 from J, leaving 25 bases between them. The CDR3 has 19 residues. Germline V gene sequence: CDR1 MGHRA, CDR2 YSYEKL. This CDR3 is CASSQDGSKGGQGGSPLHF. CDR3 in DNA: TGCGCCAGCAGCCAAGATGGTAGCAAGGGGGGGCAGGGTGGCTCACCCCTCCACTTT.

The gene calls are TRBV6-5 and TRBJ1-3; 7 bases line up with TRBD1. Germline loops: CDR1 MNHEY, CDR2 SVGAGI. The J segment lost 2 bases and the V segment lost 4 bases, leaving 8 bases of the junction unmatched. The CDR3 is made up of 16 amino acids. As DNA, the CDR3 is TGTGCCAGCAGTTCGACAGGGATCGGGACTGGAAACACCATATATTTT. This codes for CASSSTGIGTGNTIYF.

This sequence joins TRBV5-1 and TRBJ2-1; 8 nucleotides align to TRBD2. This CDR3 is 15 amino acids long. Germline V gene sequence: CDR1 SGHRS, CDR2 YFSETQ. After removal of 4 bases from V and 3 bases from J, the junction contained 6 bases not matched to a gene. In nucleotides, the CDR3 is TGCGCCAGCAGCGGAGTAGCGGGGTTCTACAATGAGCAGTTCTTC. Translating gives CASSGVAGFYNEQFF.

The V and J genes are TRBV19 and TRBJ2-7, with 12 bases identical to TRBD2. The CDR3 totals 14 residues. V lost 8 bases and J lost 3; bases outside the gene matches: 5. The germline V gene has CDR1 LNHDA and CDR2 SQIVND (reference sequence). The CDR3 DNA is TGTGCCAGTTCTCGGACTAGCGGGGACTACGAGCAGTACTTC. Translating gives CASSRTSGDYEQYF.

CDR3 residues: CASSPGTGARRELFF. CDR3 nucleotides: TGTGCCAGCTCGCCGGGGACAGGGGCTCGTCGGGAACTGTTTTTT. This chain uses TRBV18 with TRBJ1-4; TRBD1 aligns across 10 bases. The J segment lost 12 bases and the V segment lost 6 bases, leaving 13 bases of the junction unmatched. Per the germline V gene, CDR1 is KGHSH and CDR2 is LQKENI. The CDR3 runs 15 residues.

The chain is built from TRBV28 and TRBJ2-5; TRBD1 matches at 9 bases. Germline assignment: CDR1 MDHEN and CDR2 SYDVKM. The CDR3 length is 15 residues. V lost 3 bases to trimming and J lost 3 bases; unmatched junction nucleotides: 5. The CDR3 DNA is TGTGCCAGCAGTTTTAGAACAGGGGGCGAAGAGACCCAGTACTTC. This sequence encodes CASSFRTGGEETQYF.

The V and J genes are TRBV24-1 and TRBJ2-1; no reliable D call. The CDR3 runs to 13 residues. The V gene lost 6 bases and the J gene lost 3 bases, with 8 bases spanning the gap. Germline V lookup: CDR1 KGHDR, CDR2 SFDVKD. The CDR3 sequence is CATSSRHYNEQFF. DNA of the CDR3: TGTGCCACCAGTTCGCGCCACTACAATGAGCAGTTCTTC.

The chain couples TRBV7-2 to TRBJ1-1, with D tentatively TRBD1 (5 bases). Germline V gene data show CDR1 as SGHTA and CDR2 as FQGNSA. The CDR3 totals 17 residues. Trimming shortened V by 4 bases and J by 0 bases, and 18 bases separated the two germline ends. CDR3 DNA: TGTGCCAGCAGCTCCCCCCCGGCAGGGAAGATGAACACTGAAGCTTTCTTT. It specifies CASSSPPAGKMNTEAFF. The full variable domain, with the rest looked up from reference TRBV7-2 and TRBJ1-1, is GAGVSQSPSNKVTEKGKDVELRCDPISGHTALYWYRQSLGQGLEFLIYFQGNSAPDKSGLPSDRFSAERTGGSVSTLTIQRTQQEDSAVYLCASSSPPAGKMNTEAFFGQGTRLTVV.